Each of the 20 T cell receptor beta chains below was sequenced from the same sample in a study of CD8+ T cells in alopecia areata. Investigators isolated RNA and reverse transcribed it into cDNA to act as the sequencing template. TCRdb's table, derived via immunoSEQ multiplex PCR, lists solely in-frame clones and lacks some. The sample records 55,000 to 65,000 clones, roughly two fifths being singletons. The specimen sequenced was NKG2D-low CD8+ T cells sorted from blood. The receptors derive from a human donor with alopecia areata.

By proportion, this clone is medium-sized. This chain joins TRBV6-4 and TRBJ2-1; no clear D gene. This CDR3 region has 13 residues. CDR1 and CDR2 (germline): MRHNA, SNTAGT. V lost 6 bases to trimming and J lost 8 bases, with 14 bases between them. Here the CDR3 DNA reads TGTGCCAGCAGCCCGGGTGCCTCAGATGAGCAGTTCTTC. Protein product: CASSPGASDEQFF.

The chain employs TRBV29-1 and TRBJ2-7; TRBD2 agrees at 7 bases. CDR1 is SQVTM and CDR2 is ANQGSEA in the germline V gene. V gave up 6 bases and J gave up 0 bases; unmatched junction bases: 5. CDR3 length: 13 amino acids. CDR3 region: CSVVAGASYEQYF. The CDR3 nucleotides are TGCAGCGTGGTAGCGGGCGCCTCCTACGAGCAGTACTTC.

The chain links TRBV10-2 to TRBJ1-1, with D possibly being TRBD1 (6 bases). Germline CDR1 WSHSY, CDR2 SAAADI. V was shortened by 0 bases and J by 5 bases, with 10 bases between the two germline ends. The CDR3 is made up of 14 amino acids. This chain's CDR3 is CASSESGGGTEAFF. CDR3 coding DNA: TGCGCCAGCAGTGAGTCGGGAGGGGGGACTGAAGCTTTCTTT.

This clone has only a few counts. The V call is TRBV29-1, the J call TRBJ1-2; TRBD1 matches at 11 bases. The CDR3 contains 15 residues. V lost 6 bases to trimming and J lost 6 bases; unmatched junction nucleotides: 12. CDR1 is SQVTM and CDR2 is ANQGSEA in the germline V gene. The CDR3 sequence: CSVAGTGGTGNGYTF. For the CDR3, the DNA is TGCAGCGTAGCCGGGACAGGGGGAACTGGGAATGGCTACACCTTC.

This clone was counted a few times. V usage is TRBV29-1 and J usage is TRBJ2-1; perhaps D is TRBD1 or TRBD2 (6 bases each). The CDR3 contains 12 residues. The germline V and J ends were trimmed by 5 bases and 3 bases, with 8 bases remaining between them. The germline gives CDR1 SQVTM, CDR2 ANQGSEA. This chain's CDR3 is CSVRGDYNEQFF. The CDR3 DNA reads TGCAGCGTTAGGGGGGACTACAATGAGCAGTTCTTC.

The chain combines TRBV13 with TRBJ2-1; D perhaps matches TRBD2 (5 bases). Germline CDR1 PRHDT, CDR2 FYEKMQ (reference sequence). CDR3 length equals 15 residues. Trimming pared 5 bases from V and 2 bases from J, leaving 13 bases between. CDR3 sequence: CASSHSGSPYNEQFF. DNA of the CDR3: TGTGCCAGCAGCCACTCTGGGAGTCCCTACAATGAGCAGTTCTTC. Supplemented by reference TRBV13 and TRBJ2-1, the full variable domain reads AAGVIQSPRHLIKEKRETATLKCYPIPRHDTVYWYQQGPGQDPQFLISFYEKMQSDKGSIPDRFSAQQFSDYHSELNMSSLELGDSALYFCASSHSGSPYNEQFFGPGTRLTVL.

This clone was picked up a small number of times. This chain uses TRBV4-3 with TRBJ1-3; unclear D gene. Germline CDR1 is LGHNA and CDR2 is YSLEER. This CDR3 comprises 16 residues. Trimming took off 0 bases at V and 0 bases at J, with 9 bases between the two ends. The CDR3 bases are TGCGCCAGCAGCCAAGATCCTGTCAACTCTGGAAACACCATATATTTT. This gives the protein CASSQDPVNSGNTIYF.

V usage is TRBV6-5 and J usage is TRBJ2-1, with 9 bases aligning to TRBD1. Per germline, CDR1 MNHEY and CDR2 SVGAGI. There are 14 residues in the CDR3. V gave up 3 bases and J gave up 4 bases; unmatched junction bases: 1. In DNA form, the CDR3 reads TGTGCCAGCAGTTATGGGACAGGGTACAATGAGCAGTTCTTC. Protein: CASSYGTGYNEQFF.

This rearrangement joins TRBV7-9 to TRBJ2-7; tentatively, D is TRBD1 or TRBD2 (5 bases each). CDR3 size: 13 residues. In germline, CDR1 is SEHNR, CDR2 FQNEAQ (reference sequence). V was pared by 1 base and J by 9 bases, with 13 bases between. Written as DNA, the CDR3 is TGTGCCAGCAGCTTAGATCAGGGACGGGCGCAGTACTTC. This encodes CASSLDQGRAQYF.

This clone showed up just once. The chain carries TRBV2 and TRBJ2-7; possibly TRBD2 for D (6 bases). The CDR3 consists of 20 residues. The V end lost 6 bases, the J end lost 3 bases, and 33 bases lay between the germline ends. Germline V gene sequence: CDR1 SNHLY, CDR2 FYNNEI. CDR3 region: CASSPGGWAGHTLKDYEQYF. The CDR3 DNA is TGTGCCAGCAGCCCCGGAGGGTGGGCGGGCCACACCTTGAAAGACTACGAGCAGTACTTC. The full variable domain, its missing parts supplied by reference TRBV2 and TRBJ2-7, is EPEVTQTPSHQVTQMGQEVILRCVPISNHLYFYWYRQILGQKVEFLVSFYNNEISEKSEIFDDQFSVERPDGSNFTLKIRSTKLEDSAMYFCASSPGGWAGHTLKDYEQYFGPGTRLTVT.

The chain joins TRBV4-1 to TRBJ2-7, with 14 bases fitting TRBD2. This CDR3 region has 15 residues. CDR1 is MGHRA, CDR2 YSYEKL, per germline. The V and J ends lost 3 bases and 5 bases, in that order; junction bases with no gene match: 3. The CDR3: CASSHGTSGSNEQYF. In DNA, the CDR3 is TGCGCCAGCAGCCACGGGACTAGCGGGAGCAACGAGCAGTACTTC.

This chain links TRBV11-2 with TRBJ1-1, with a possible D match to TRBD1 (6 bases). CDR1 is SGHAT and CDR2 is FQNNGV in the germline V gene. V lost 1 base, J lost 8 bases, and 14 bases lay in between. This CDR3 comprises 14 residues. The CDR3 spells CASSLVGGREEAFF. DNA of the CDR3: TGTGCCAGCAGCTTAGTTGGGGGGCGGGAGGAAGCTTTCTTT.

This chain's CDR3 is CASSVRGELREQYF. CDR3 coding DNA: TGTGCCAGCAGCGTCAGGGGGGAGTTACGCGAGCAGTACTTC. The chain is built from TRBV2 and TRBJ2-7; tentative D call: TRBD1 (7 bases). V lost 6 bases and J 6 bases, leaving 18 bases between the germline ends. Per germline, CDR1 SNHLY and CDR2 FYNNEI. The CDR3 covers 14 residues. Using reference TRBV2 and TRBJ2-7 for the parts outside the CDR3, the full variable domain is EPEVTQTPSHQVTQMGQEVILRCVPISNHLYFYWYRQILGQKVEFLVSFYNNEISEKSEIFDDQFSVERPDGSNFTLKIRSTKLEDSAMYFCASSVRGELREQYFGPGTRLTVT.

This CDR3 reads CSVVETGHPEAFF. CDR3 DNA: TGCAGCGTGGTAGAGACAGGACACCCTGAAGCTTTCTTT. The chain has TRBV29-1 and TRBJ1-1, with D possibly TRBD1 on 6 matching bases. V was trimmed by 6 bases and J by 6 bases, leaving 17 bases between them. Germline V lookup: CDR1 SQVTM, CDR2 ANQGSEA. The CDR3 consists of 13 residues.

J is TRBJ1-2 and V is TRBV15; D not resolved. V was shortened by 0 bases and J by 8 bases, with 4 bases between the two germline ends. This CDR3 contains 11 residues. CDR1 is LNHNV and CDR2 is YYDKDF in the germline V gene (reference sequence). The CDR3 coding sequence is TGTGCCACCAGCAGAGAGGAGGGCTACACCTTC. Its translation: CATSREEGYTF.

This sequence joins TRBV30 and TRBJ2-7; 7 bases are shared with TRBD1. This CDR3 is built from 12 residues. CDR1 is GTSNPN, CDR2 SVGIG, per germline (reference sequence). V trimming: 8 bases; J trimming: 5 bases; junction bases outside the gene matches: 9. DNA of the CDR3: TGTGCCGCCATCGGGACAGTCAACGAGCAGTACTTC. Amino acids: CAAIGTVNEQYF.

This clone was counted a few times. The V gene is TRBV29-1, the J gene TRBJ2-7, with D unresolved. The CDR3 has 13 residues. V shed 3 bases and J shed 0 bases, with 9 bases lying between them. The germline CDR1 and CDR2 sequences are SQVTM and ANQGSEA. This CDR3 reads CSVEKIDSYEQYF. The CDR3 DNA reads as TGCAGCGTTGAGAAGATCGACTCCTACGAGCAGTACTTC.

The J gene is TRBJ2-2, the V gene TRBV15; D might be TRBD1 or TRBD2, each matching 6 bases. Germline V lookup: CDR1 LNHNV, CDR2 YYDKDF (reference sequence). V lost 8 bases and J lost 3, with 13 bases in between. The CDR3 consists of 14 residues. The CDR3 DNA reads as TGTGCCACCGCTGGGGGGCGGGACACCGGGGAGCTGTTTTTT. As protein: CATAGGRDTGELFF.

The chain employs TRBV4-3 and TRBJ2-7; a possible D gene is TRBD2 (5 bases). CDR3 length equals 15 residues. V was clipped by 0 bases and J by 4 bases, with 13 bases between them. The germline gives CDR1 LGHNA, CDR2 YSLEER. The CDR3 here is CASSQEGDGGYEQYF. CDR3 nucleotide sequence: TGCGCCAGCAGCCAAGAAGGTGACGGAGGTTACGAGCAGTACTTC.

V gene TRBV30 combines with J gene TRBJ2-1; no clear D gene. Germline V CDR1 and CDR2: GTSNPN, SVGIG (reference sequence). The V end was cut by 2 bases, the J end by 5 bases, with 7 bases between. The CDR3 runs 12 residues. As DNA, the CDR3 is TGTGCCTGGAGTCCTACGAACAATGAGCAGTTCTTC. Translation: CAWSPTNNEQFF.